The present T cell receptor beta chain was sequenced within a study of cytomegalovirus exposure and HLA in healthy donors. This CDR3 is built from 16 residues. The germline V gene encodes CDR1 LGHNT and CDR2 FRNRAP. Trimming at V came to 4 bases and at J to 1 base, leaving 5 bases not matched to a gene. A multiplex PCR was run with 60 Vbeta primers and 13 Jbeta primers. The assay was immunoSEQ multiplex PCR, and TCRdb's table has in-frame clones only and misses some. This sample yields about 120,000 clones, of which around 77% are seen a single time; about 10% belongs to the top ten. This clone was seen only a few times.

V gene TRBV12-5 combines with J gene TRBJ2-1; 9 bases agree with TRBD1. Material for sequencing was PBMCs. This TCR came from a middle-aged man in good health and CMV-seropositive. CDR3 protein: CASGSNRGRSYNEQFF. The CDR3 DNA follows: TGTGCTAGTGGTTCAAACAGGGGGCGGTCCTACAATGAGCAGTTCTTC.